This T cell receptor beta chain was sequenced for a study of blood T cell repertoires in COVID-19. Study summary: Both acute and convalescent COVID-19 samples were obtained from the United States, Italy and Spain. Nucleic acid was either cDNA or gDNA, and it came from T cells, B-cell-depleted T cells, or PBMCs.

Trimming removed 1 base from V and 7 bases from J; junction bases left unmatched: 7. The germline CDR1 and CDR2 sequences are MGHRA and YSYEKL. The CDR3 runs 16 residues. Original processing methods: It was from reference gene primer amplification that nucleated cell counts were estimated. TCRdb's table, derived via immunoSEQ multiplex PCR, lists solely in-frame clones and lacks some. Clone size and V and J calls were adopted from that table, with D and trimming inferred from the DNA. The sample gives over 95,000 clones, about four fifths of which show up once; 7.5% to 10% is in the top ten. The sequence came from a woman aged 40-49 years with acute or convalescent COVID-19. V is TRBV4-1 and J is TRBJ1-4, with TRBD1 identical over 9 bases. The sequenced sample was peripheral blood. The CDR3 coding sequence is TGCGCCAGCAGCCAAGTCGCGGGACAGGGTGGTGAAAAACTGTTTTTT. Translation gives CASSQVAGQGGEKLFF.